Below, 26 T cell receptor beta chains from the same sample are listed, as sequenced in a study of blood T cell repertoires in COVID-19. Profiling relied on immunoSEQ multiplex PCR, and the TCRdb table lists in-frame clones only, not all of them. The repertoire holds around 97,000 clones, with more than 75% as singletons. The sequencing sample was made of peripheral blood. Source of these receptors: a human donor in a cohort sampled during active COVID-19.

This clone came up a few times. V gene TRBV7-2 combines with J gene TRBJ2-7, with 7 positions matching TRBD1. Germline V lookup: CDR1 SGHTA, CDR2 FQGNSA. J lost 2 bases, V lost 3 bases, and 4 bases had no gene match. The length of the CDR3 is 14 residues. The CDR3 loop reads CASSLRQGPYEQYF. CDR3 coding DNA: TGTGCCAGCAGCTTGAGACAGGGACCCTACGAGCAGTACTTC. Filled out from reference TRBV7-2 and TRBJ2-7, the complete variable domain reads GAGVSQSPSNKVTEKGKDVELRCDPISGHTALYWYRQSLGQGLEFLIYFQGNSAPDKSGLPSDRFSAERTGGSVSTLTIQRTQQEDSAVYLCASSLRQGPYEQYFGPGTRLTVT.

The CDR3 DNA reads TGTGCCAGCAGCTTAGCAGGGAGTCCGAACACTGAAGCTTTCTTT. Encoded protein: CASSLAGSPNTEAFF. J is TRBJ1-1 and V is TRBV7-9; D remains ambiguous. Deletions cut 0 bases from V and 1 base from J, with 9 bases between. CDR1 is SEHNR and CDR2 is FQNEAQ in the germline V gene (reference sequence). The CDR3 spans 15 residues.

This clone was seen a single time. The chain combines TRBV19 with TRBJ1-4; 7 nucleotides agree with TRBD1. Germline V gives CDR1 LNHDA, CDR2 SQIVND (reference sequence). This CDR3 is built from 14 residues. The junction had 9 bases not matched to a gene; V was cut back by 6 bases and J by 8 bases. The CDR3 DNA sequence: TGTGCCAGTAGGGTTCGTGACAGGGAAGAAAAACTGTTTTTT. Amino acids: CASRVRDREEKLFF.

This chain joins TRBV2 and TRBJ1-4; possible D gene TRBD1, 5 bases. This CDR3 region has 14 residues. Germline V gives CDR1 SNHLY, CDR2 FYNNEI. Trimming removed 5 bases at V and 3 bases at J, with 10 bases between. The CDR3 DNA is TGTGCCAGCAGTTTAACAGGCCCTAATGAAAAACTGTTTTTT. Its protein is CASSLTGPNEKLFF.

This chain connects TRBV6-5 to TRBJ2-1; TRBD2 matches 13 bases. Germline CDR1 is MNHEY and CDR2 is SVGAGI. The CDR3 loop spans 15 amino acids. After removal of 8 bases from V and 7 bases from J, the junction contained 8 bases not matched to a gene. The CDR3 DNA is TGTGCCAGCGGAAAACTAGCGGGGGGGCTAAATGAGCAGTTCTTC. This encodes CASGKLAGGLNEQFF.

The rearrangement links TRBV28 to TRBJ1-6; D is possibly TRBD1 (5 bases). Trimming cost V 6 bases and J 5 bases, with 23 bases left between them. CDR1 is MDHEN and CDR2 is SYDVKM in the germline V gene. CDR3 length equals 18 residues. CDR3 DNA: TGTGCCAGCAGCCTTACTCCATGGGGGACTCTGAATAATTCACCCCTCCACTTT. Protein sequence: CASSLTPWGTLNNSPLHF.

This sequence joins TRBV11-2 and TRBJ2-2; 11 bases align to TRBD2. J was trimmed by 0 bases and V by 6 bases; bases with no gene match: 6. The CDR3 runs 17 residues. The germline V gene encodes CDR1 SGHAT and CDR2 FQNNGV. In nucleotides, the CDR3 is TGTGCCAGCAGACCAACTAGCGGGGGAACGAACACCGGGGAGCTGTTTTTT. This encodes CASRPTSGGTNTGELFF.

The chain joins TRBV11-1 to TRBJ2-3; the match to TRBD2 covers 8 bases. The CDR3 is made up of 15 amino acids. From germline, CDR1 is SGHAT and CDR2 FQDESV (reference sequence). Trimming removed 5 bases from V and 1 base from J; junction bases left unmatched: 5. CDR3 protein: CASSQMTSGTDTQYF. DNA for the CDR3: TGTGCCAGCAGCCAGATGACTAGCGGCACAGATACGCAGTATTTT.

The chain couples TRBV13 to TRBJ2-7; 7 bases match TRBD2. Trimming at V came to 1 base and at J to 3 bases, leaving 6 bases not matched to a gene. Germline V gene sequence: CDR1 PRHDT, CDR2 FYEKMQ (reference sequence). This CDR3 comprises 15 residues. The chain's CDR3 is CASSLDSGGGYEQYF. In DNA, the CDR3 is TGTGCCAGCAGCTTAGATTCGGGGGGAGGCTACGAGCAGTACTTC.

This chain uses TRBV10-3 with TRBJ1-6; D may be TRBD1 (5 bases). This CDR3 region has 14 residues. CDR1 ENHRY and CDR2 SYGVKD come from the germline V gene. Trimming cost V 2 bases and J 8 bases, with 10 bases left between them. CDR3 DNA: TGTGCCATCAGTGAGCAGTCCAGGGATTCACCCCTCCACTTT. It translates to CAISEQSRDSPLHF.

The gene calls are TRBV28 and TRBJ2-4, with D possibly matching TRBD1 (6 bases). Per germline, CDR1 MDHEN and CDR2 SYDVKM. The CDR3 length is 16 residues. Between the trimmed V and J ends, which lost 1 base and 9 bases, there was a span of 19 bases. CDR3 sequence reads: CASSLYGTTTEVIQYF. Written as DNA, the CDR3 is TGTGCCAGCAGTTTATACGGGACAACCACAGAGGTCATTCAGTACTTC.

The chain is built from TRBV15 and TRBJ1-1; D is possibly TRBD1 (6 bases). The CDR3 spans 14 residues. Trimming removed 3 bases at V and 1 base at J, with 9 bases between. The germline V gene has CDR1 LNHNV and CDR2 YYDKDF (reference sequence). The CDR3 region has the DNA TGTGCCACCAGCAGCCTGACAGGGAACACTGAAGCTTTCTTT. It codes for CATSSLTGNTEAFF.

The chain joins TRBV19 to TRBJ2-2, with a tentative D call TRBD1 (6 bases). CDR1 is LNHDA and CDR2 is SQIVND in the germline V gene (reference sequence). The CDR3 is 16 residues long. V lost 0 bases to trimming and J lost 3 bases, with 11 bases between them. CDR3 nucleotides: TGTGCCAGTAGTATAGATGGGGCAGGGGACACCGGGGAGCTGTTTTTT. This gives the protein CASSIDGAGDTGELFF.

The chain has TRBV25-1 and TRBJ1-1; D not certain. Germline V gene lookup returns CDR1 MGHDK and CDR2 SYGVNS. The CDR3 is 11 residues long. V was trimmed by 10 bases and J by 4 bases, leaving 10 bases between them. The DNA of the CDR3 is TGTGCCACCTACCTAGGCACTGAAGCTTTCTTT. It translates to CATYLGTEAFF.

The CDR3 region has the DNA TGTGCCAGCAGCCAAGGCCCGTCACGGAGTTATGGCTACACCTTC. Its protein is CASSQGPSRSYGYTF. The chain has TRBV3-1 (or the pseudogene TRBV3-2) and TRBJ1-2; D remains unclear. Per the germline V gene, CDR1 is LGHDT and CDR2 is YNNKEL (reference sequence). This CDR3 comprises 15 residues. Trimming stripped 1 base from V and 5 bases from J, with 14 bases between.

J is TRBJ1-4 and V is TRBV28; a weak D match, TRBD1 (5 bases). The V end lost 10 bases, the J end lost 6 bases, and 15 bases lay between the germline ends. The germline V gene has CDR1 MDHEN and CDR2 SYDVKM. The CDR3 contains 13 residues. As DNA, the CDR3 is TGTGCCATCCTCGGGCGGGGGTATGAAAAACTGTTTTTT. This codes for CAILGRGYEKLFF.

This chain joins TRBV10-1 and TRBJ2-7; D gene ambiguous. The V gene's germline CDR1 is WNHNN and CDR2 SYGVQD (reference sequence). V dropped 8 bases and J dropped 0 bases, with 11 bases sitting between them. CDR3 length: 13 residues. CDR3 sequence reads: CASSRLSSYEQYF. The CDR3 DNA is TGCGCCAGCTCGAGACTCTCCTCCTACGAGCAGTACTTC.

The V gene is TRBV24-1, the J gene TRBJ2-7; tentatively, D is TRBD1 (6 bases). Germline V gene sequence: CDR1 KGHDR, CDR2 SFDVKD. Trimming pared 12 bases from V and 6 bases from J, leaving 17 bases between. The CDR3 runs 12 residues. The CDR3, as DNA: TGTGCCGCCGGACAGACCGATACCGAGCAGTACTTC. Its translation is CAAGQTDTEQYF.

J is TRBJ2-1 and V is TRBV9; tentatively, D is TRBD2 (5 bases). Germline CDR1 reads SGDLS; CDR2 reads YYNGEE. Trimming shortened V by 4 bases and J by 6 bases, and 17 bases separated the two germline ends. The CDR3 is 15 amino acids. The CDR3 loop reads CASSPAAPMGNEQFF. The CDR3 nucleotides are TGTGCCAGCAGCCCAGCGGCTCCCATGGGCAATGAGCAGTTCTTC.

This CDR3 is CASSQGSGRATYEQYF. The CDR3 DNA reads as TGTGCCAGCAGCCAAGGATCGGGCAGGGCAACCTACGAGCAGTACTTC. The chain joins TRBV14 to TRBJ2-7, with D possibly matching TRBD1 (5 bases). The CDR3 runs to 16 residues. From germline, CDR1 is SGHDN and CDR2 FVKESK. Trimming cost V 1 base and J 2 bases, with 15 bases left between them.

The genes are TRBV4-1 and TRBJ1-6, with D possibly being TRBD1 (6 bases). The V end was cut by 4 bases, the J end by 17 bases, with 18 bases between. Germline-derived CDR1 and CDR2 are MGHRA and YSYEKL. This CDR3 comprises 13 residues. The CDR3 region has the DNA TGCGCCAGCAGCCTCTACCTGGGACAAGTCGTCCACTTT. It yields the protein CASSLYLGQVVHF.

The chain combines TRBV21-1 with TRBJ1-2. TRBV21-1 is noted as a pseudogene. The CDR3 consists of 13 residues. In nucleotides, the CDR3 is TGTGCCAGCAGCTCCGCCGGGGGTTATGGCTACACCTTC. As protein: CASSSAGGYGYTF.

J is TRBJ2-7 and V is TRBV28; D possibly corresponds to TRBD2 (5 bases). Germline V gene data show CDR1 as MDHEN and CDR2 as SYDVKM. The CDR3 covers 14 residues. The V gene lost 5 bases and the J gene lost 5 bases, with 16 bases spanning the gap. CDR3 coding DNA: TGTGCCAGCAGTCGCCCCGCGGGTGCGGACGAGCAGTACTTC. Translated: CASSRPAGADEQYF.

The J gene is TRBJ1-6, the V gene TRBV7-6; 8 nucleotides agree with TRBD1. The CDR3 is made up of 16 amino acids. The V gene end was trimmed by 6 bases and the J gene end by 6 bases; junction bases not matched to a gene: 10. Germline lookup yields CDR1 SGHVS and CDR2 FNYEAQ. The CDR3 DNA reads as TGTGCCAGCAGACGGACAGGGAATGGTAGTAATTCACCCCTCCACTTT. The encoded protein is CASRRTGNGSNSPLHF.

Only a few counts were recorded for this clone. This rearrangement joins TRBV28 to TRBJ1-5; 8 nucleotides line up with TRBD1. This CDR3 has 15 residues. Unmatched junction bases numbered 5, after V lost 6 bases and J lost 1 base. Germline V gives CDR1 MDHEN, CDR2 SYDVKM. The CDR3 bases are TGTGCCAGCAGCCCCTGGACAGGGAGCAATCAGCCCCAGCATTTT. Protein sequence: CASSPWTGSNQPQHF.

This clone was observed a handful of times. This chain connects TRBV9 to TRBJ2-1; perhaps TRBD2 as D (5 bases). CDR3 length: 14 residues. The germline V gene has CDR1 SGDLS and CDR2 YYNGEE. Deletions cut 0 bases from V and 6 bases from J, with 10 bases between. CDR3 residues: CASSVGGALNEQFF. The CDR3 DNA is TGTGCCAGCAGCGTAGGGGGAGCCCTCAATGAGCAGTTCTTC.